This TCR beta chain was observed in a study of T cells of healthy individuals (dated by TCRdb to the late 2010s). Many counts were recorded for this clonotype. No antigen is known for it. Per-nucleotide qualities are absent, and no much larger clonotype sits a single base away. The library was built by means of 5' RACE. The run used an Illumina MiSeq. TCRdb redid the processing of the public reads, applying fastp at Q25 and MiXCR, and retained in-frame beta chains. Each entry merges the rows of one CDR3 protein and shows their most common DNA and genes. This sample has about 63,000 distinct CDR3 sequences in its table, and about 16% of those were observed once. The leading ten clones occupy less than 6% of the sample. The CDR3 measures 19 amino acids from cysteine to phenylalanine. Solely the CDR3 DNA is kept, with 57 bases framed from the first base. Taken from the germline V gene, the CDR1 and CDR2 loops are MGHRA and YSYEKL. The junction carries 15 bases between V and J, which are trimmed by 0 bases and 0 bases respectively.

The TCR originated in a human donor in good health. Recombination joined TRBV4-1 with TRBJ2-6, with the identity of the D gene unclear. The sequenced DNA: TGCGCCAGCAGCCAAGATTGGGCAGCCGGTAGCTCTGGGGCCAACGTCCTGACTTTC. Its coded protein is CASSQDWAAGSSGANVLTF.